These T cell receptor beta chains were read from a single sample in a study of identical twins. TCRdb ran MiXCR on the 5' RACE reads and lists one entry per CDR3 protein. The sample carries about 920,000 distinct CDR3 sequences, around an eighth recorded once. These sequences were also reported in another study, on yellow fever vaccine responses in identical twins.

Sample: PBMCs. The receptors derive from a woman under 30 in good health. The CDR3 runs from the conserved cysteine through the conserved F or W. D genes are given only for firm matches. The size entry is marked missing in some rows and otherwise reads once, few, many or a size class.

V	J	D	size	DNA	CDR3
TRBV11-1	TRBJ2-1	NA	NA	TGTGCCAGCTCCTCCGCGGGAACTTACAATGAGCAGTTCTTC	CASSSAGTYNEQFF
TRBV4-2	TRBJ2-2	TRBD1	few	TGTGCCAGCAGCCAAGATGGTGACAGGGGCACCGGGGAGCTGTTTTTT	CASSQDGDRGTGELFF
TRBV7-7	TRBJ2-5	TRBD2	few	TGTGCCAGCAGCTTACATTCCGCGGGGGGCCAAGAGACCCAGTACTTC	CASSLHSAGGQETQYF
TRBV27	TRBJ2-7	TRBD2	few	TGTGCCAGCAGTTTGGGGGGGGAGTACGAGCAGTACTTC	CASSLGGEYEQYF
TRBV28	TRBJ2-5	NA	many	TGTGCCAGCAGTCCCTACAGGGGAGGGGAGACCCAGTACTTC	CASSPYRGGETQYF
TRBV25-1	TRBJ1-4	NA	few	TGTGCCAGCAGTGATTTCGGGAGATCTAATGAAAAACTGTTTTTT	CASSDFGRSNEKLFF
TRBV7-9	TRBJ2-5	NA	NA	TGTGCCAGCGAGACCCCAGAGACCCAGTACTTC	CASETPETQYF
TRBV7-2	TRBJ2-2	NA	few	TGTGCCAGCAGCCGCACTCGAAACACCGGGGAGCTGTTTTTT	CASSRTRNTGELFF
TRBV9	TRBJ2-1	NA	NA	TGTGCCAGCAGCCCCCCGTGGAGTGCCAATGAGCAGTTCTTC	CASSPPWSANEQFF
TRBV12-3/TRBV12-4	TRBJ1-1	NA	many	TGTGCCAGCAGTTTACTTGAATACACTGAAGCTTTCTTT	CASSLLEYTEAFF
TRBV12-3/TRBV12-4	TRBJ1-5	NA	NA	TGTGCCAGCAGTCCTCCTGGGGGGGATAGCAATCAGCCCCAGCATTTT	CASSPPGGDSNQPQHF
TRBV29-1	TRBJ1-2	NA	NA	TGCAGCGTTGAGTTAGGGACAACCTATGGCTACACCTTC	CSVELGTTYGYTF
TRBV28	TRBJ1-2	NA	many	TGTGCCAGCACCTTCGGAGATTCCTATGGCTACACCTTC	CASTFGDSYGYTF
TRBV5-5	TRBJ1-3	NA	NA	TGTGCCAGCAGCATCCATTGGGCGGGAGGAAACACCATATATTTT	CASSIHWAGGNTIYF
TRBV21-1	TRBJ2-5	NA	few	TGTGCCAGCACCAAAACCCTGACTAGCGGGAGGGTAGAGACCCAGTACTTC	CASTKTLTSGRVETQYF
TRBV11-2	TRBJ2-1	NA	NA	TGTGCCAGCAGCAAACCTGGGGGGAGCTTTAATGAGCAGTTCTTC	CASSKPGGSFNEQFF
TRBV7-9	TRBJ2-1	NA	few	TGTGCCAGCAGCTCCGAATTTCAGGCGAGGGAGCAGTTCTTC	CASSSEFQAREQFF